Listed below are T cell receptor beta chains from one sample, sequenced in a study of cytomegalovirus exposure and HLA in healthy donors. Measured with immunoSEQ multiplex PCR; TCRdb has only the in-frame clones, and not every one. The sample includes around 100,000 clones, around three quarters of them seen just once. The sequenced sample was PBMCs. Receptors originate from a woman aged 45 to 65 in good health and CMV-seropositive. Both conserved end residues are part of each CDR3. The D gene is left open where the match is weak. Size is stated for part of the rows, as once, few or many counts, or as a class when the clone is expanded.

d_gene: TRBD2; j_gene: TRBJ2-1; abundance: few; v_gene: TRBV10-1; CDR3aa: CASSEFAGTSNNEQFF; CDR3nt: TGCGCCAGCAGTGAGTTCGCCGGGACTAGCAACAATGAGCAGTTCTTC
d_gene: NA; j_gene: TRBJ2-1; abundance: NA; v_gene: TRBV4-1; CDR3aa: CASSQDVRDNEQFF; CDR3nt: TGCGCCAGCAGCCAAGATGTCAGGGACAATGAGCAGTTCTTC
d_gene: NA; j_gene: TRBJ2-5; abundance: NA; v_gene: TRBV27; CDR3aa: CASSSQETQYF; CDR3nt: TGTGCCAGCAGTTCACAAGAGACCCAGTACTTC
d_gene: TRBD1; j_gene: TRBJ1-2; abundance: NA; v_gene: TRBV30; CDR3aa: CAWSRDRPYGYTF; CDR3nt: TGTGCCTGGAGCCGGGACAGGCCATATGGCTACACCTTC
d_gene: NA; j_gene: TRBJ1-3; abundance: NA; v_gene: TRBV30; CDR3aa: CAWSWTAGNTIYF; CDR3nt: TGTGCCTGGAGTTGGACAGCTGGAAACACCATATATTTT
d_gene: TRBD2; j_gene: TRBJ2-7; abundance: NA; v_gene: TRBV4-2; CDR3aa: CASSRRGAAYEQYF; CDR3nt: TGTGCCAGCAGCCGGCGGGGGGCCGCCTACGAGCAGTACTTC
d_gene: TRBD2; j_gene: TRBJ2-1; abundance: NA; v_gene: TRBV7-3; CDR3aa: CASSLIAGGSYNEQFF; CDR3nt: TGTGCCAGCAGCCTAATAGCGGGAGGATCCTACAATGAGCAGTTCTTC
d_gene: NA; j_gene: TRBJ2-2; abundance: NA; v_gene: TRBV5-1; CDR3aa: CASSLGSAGELFF; CDR3nt: TGCGCCAGCAGCTTGGGTTCTGCCGGGGAGTTGTTTTTT
d_gene: NA; j_gene: TRBJ1-2; abundance: once; v_gene: TRBV7-9; CDR3aa: CASSPTTAHYGYTF; CDR3nt: TGTGCCAGCAGCCCAACCACAGCTCACTATGGCTACACCTTC
d_gene: TRBD1; j_gene: TRBJ2-2; abundance: NA; v_gene: TRBV14; CDR3aa: CASSLNWGQFNTGELFF; CDR3nt: TGTGCCAGCAGCCTAAACTGGGGACAGTTTAACACCGGGGAGCTGTTTTTT
d_gene: NA; j_gene: TRBJ2-2; abundance: NA; v_gene: TRBV7-8; CDR3aa: CASSTREGGELFF; CDR3nt: TGTGCCAGCAGCACCCGGGAAGGAGGGGAGCTGTTTTTT
d_gene: NA; j_gene: TRBJ2-2; abundance: NA; v_gene: TRBV19; CDR3aa: CASSNQGGNTGELFF; CDR3nt: TGTGCCAGTAGCAATCAGGGCGGGAACACCGGGGAGCTGTTTTTT
d_gene: TRBD1; j_gene: TRBJ2-7; abundance: NA; v_gene: TRBV19; CDR3aa: CASRSGTGSSYEQYF; CDR3nt: TGTGCCAGTAGGTCCGGGACAGGGAGCTCCTACGAGCAGTACTTC
d_gene: NA; j_gene: TRBJ1-2; abundance: NA; v_gene: TRBV5-4; CDR3aa: CASSSLDLNRAYGYTF; CDR3nt: TGTGCCAGCAGCTCCCTGGACTTGAATCGGGCCTATGGCTACACCTTC
d_gene: TRBD2; j_gene: TRBJ2-5; abundance: NA; v_gene: TRBV7-2; CDR3aa: CASSILLAGGGETQYF; CDR3nt: TGTGCCAGCAGCATCCTCCTAGCGGGGGGCGGAGAGACCCAGTACTTC
d_gene: NA; j_gene: TRBJ2-7; abundance: NA; v_gene: TRBV28; CDR3aa: CASSRPRTASDEQYF; CDR3nt: TGTGCCAGCAGTCGACCGAGGACAGCGTCCGACGAGCAGTACTTC
d_gene: TRBD2; j_gene: TRBJ2-1; abundance: NA; v_gene: TRBV25-1; CDR3aa: CASTSSGGLGNEQFF; CDR3nt: TGTGCCAGTACGTCTAGCGGGGGCTTAGGGAATGAGCAGTTCTTC
d_gene: NA; j_gene: TRBJ1-6; abundance: NA; v_gene: TRBV19; CDR3aa: CASSIDPFRPGGFNSPLHF; CDR3nt: TGTGCCAGTAGTATAGATCCATTTCGACCGGGAGGGTTTAATTCACCCCTCCACTTT
d_gene: NA; j_gene: TRBJ1-2; abundance: NA; v_gene: TRBV9; CDR3aa: CASSVGGGKDYGYTF; CDR3nt: TGTGCCAGCAGCGTAGGAGGGGGAAAGGACTATGGCTACACCTTC
d_gene: NA; j_gene: TRBJ2-4; abundance: few; v_gene: TRBV14; CDR3aa: CASSQDRGGNIQYF; CDR3nt: TGTGCCAGCAGCCAAGACCGAGGGGGAAACATTCAGTACTTC
d_gene: NA; j_gene: TRBJ1-2; abundance: few; v_gene: TRBV5-5; CDR3aa: CASTPGGRGIYGYTF; CDR3nt: TGTGCCAGCACCCCTGGTGGGCGGGGAATTTATGGCTACACCTTC
d_gene: TRBD2; j_gene: TRBJ2-2; abundance: few; v_gene: TRBV19; CDR3aa: CASSSASGFTGELFF; CDR3nt: TGTGCCAGTAGTTCGGCTAGCGGTTTCACCGGGGAGCTGTTTTTT
d_gene: TRBD1; j_gene: TRBJ2-7; abundance: NA; v_gene: TRBV5-5; CDR3aa: CASSPTSQGASYEQYF; CDR3nt: TGTGCCAGCAGCCCCACCTCGCAGGGGGCGAGCTACGAGCAGTACTTC
d_gene: NA; j_gene: TRBJ1-1; abundance: once; v_gene: TRBV7-9; CDR3aa: CANERGVGGTEAFF; CDR3nt: TGTGCCAACGAACGGGGGGTTGGAGGAACTGAAGCTTTCTTT
d_gene: TRBD2; j_gene: TRBJ2-2; abundance: few; v_gene: TRBV30; CDR3aa: CAWSWTSSGSGELFF; CDR3nt: TGTGCCTGGAGTTGGACTAGCAGCGGGAGCGGGGAGCTGTTTTTT
d_gene: TRBD1; j_gene: TRBJ2-2; abundance: NA; v_gene: TRBV10-1; CDR3aa: CASSEVTGEGGELFF; CDR3nt: TGCGCCAGCAGTGAGGTGACAGGGGAAGGCGGGGAGCTGTTTTTT
d_gene: TRBD1; j_gene: TRBJ2-2; abundance: NA; v_gene: TRBV19; CDR3aa: CASSMTGSTGELFF; CDR3nt: TGTGCCAGTAGTATGACAGGGAGTACCGGGGAGCTGTTTTTT
d_gene: NA; j_gene: TRBJ2-1; abundance: NA; v_gene: TRBV11-2; CDR3aa: CASSLMAAVSSYNEQFF; CDR3nt: TGTGCCAGCAGCTTAATGGCGGCGGTAAGCTCCTACAATGAGCAGTTCTTC
d_gene: TRBD2; j_gene: TRBJ2-7; abundance: NA; v_gene: TRBV6-5; CDR3aa: CASSSGLASYEQYF; CDR3nt: TGTGCCAGCAGTTCGGGACTAGCGTCCTACGAGCAGTACTTC
d_gene: NA; j_gene: TRBJ1-1; abundance: NA; v_gene: TRBV12-2; CDR3aa: CASRLETPMNTEAFF; CDR3nt: TGTGCAAGTCGCTTAGAGACACCAATGAACACTGAAGCTTTCTTT
d_gene: NA; j_gene: TRBJ2-5; abundance: NA; v_gene: TRBV30; CDR3aa: CAWSVRERETQYF; CDR3nt: TGTGCCTGGAGTGTCCGGGAGAGGGAGACCCAGTACTTC
d_gene: NA; j_gene: TRBJ2-7; abundance: NA; v_gene: TRBV23-1; CDR3aa: CASSQSEFDRNYEQYF; CDR3nt: TGCGCCAGCAGTCAATCGGAATTCGACAGAAACTACGAGCAGTACTTC
d_gene: TRBD1; j_gene: TRBJ1-1; abundance: NA; v_gene: TRBV7-9; CDR3aa: CASSPQTGPEAFF; CDR3nt: TGTGCCAGCAGCCCGCAGACAGGGCCTGAAGCTTTCTTT
d_gene: NA; j_gene: TRBJ2-5; abundance: NA; v_gene: TRBV2; CDR3aa: CASSSGRETQYF; CDR3nt: TGTGCCAGCAGTTCAGGGCGAGAGACCCAGTACTTC
d_gene: NA; j_gene: TRBJ2-3; abundance: NA; v_gene: TRBV30; CDR3aa: CAFQWTQDTQYF; CDR3nt: TGTGCCTTCCAGTGGACTCAAGATACGCAGTATTTT
d_gene: TRBD2; j_gene: TRBJ2-1; abundance: NA; v_gene: TRBV5-6; CDR3aa: CASSPGLAGDEFTDEQFF; CDR3nt: TGTGCCAGCAGCCCGGGACTAGCGGGAGACGAGTTTACGGATGAGCAGTTCTTC
d_gene: NA; j_gene: TRBJ1-1; abundance: few; v_gene: TRBV30; CDR3aa: CAWSAETENTEAFF; CDR3nt: TGTGCCTGGAGTGCCGAGACAGAGAACACTGAAGCTTTCTTT
d_gene: NA; j_gene: TRBJ1-5; abundance: NA; v_gene: TRBV7-9; CDR3aa: CASSQEVSNQPQHF; CDR3nt: TGTGCCAGCAGTCAGGAGGTTAGCAATCAGCCCCAGCATTTT
d_gene: TRBD2; j_gene: TRBJ2-3; abundance: once; v_gene: TRBV5-1; CDR3aa: CASSKLAGADTQYF; CDR3nt: TGCGCCAGCAGCAAACTAGCGGGAGCAGATACGCAGTATTTT
d_gene: NA; j_gene: TRBJ2-5; abundance: NA; v_gene: TRBV30; CDR3aa: CAWGGAEETQYF; CDR3nt: TGTGCCTGGGGAGGAGCGGAAGAGACCCAGTACTTC
d_gene: TRBD1; j_gene: TRBJ2-3; abundance: NA; v_gene: TRBV18; CDR3aa: CASSPRQGSTDTQYF; CDR3nt: TGTGCCAGCTCACCCCGACAGGGGAGCACAGATACGCAGTATTTT
d_gene: NA; j_gene: TRBJ2-3; abundance: NA; v_gene: TRBV15; CDR3aa: CATSRGERTTDTQYF; CDR3nt: TGTGCCACCAGCAGAGGGGAGAGGACCACAGATACGCAGTATTTT
d_gene: NA; j_gene: TRBJ1-1; abundance: NA; v_gene: TRBV11-1; CDR3aa: CASSPYRETEAFF; CDR3nt: TGTGCCAGCTCCCCTTATCGGGAGACTGAAGCTTTCTTT
d_gene: NA; j_gene: TRBJ2-1; abundance: NA; v_gene: TRBV6-1; CDR3aa: CASSAVSASYNEQFF; CDR3nt: TGTGCCAGCAGTGCAGTGAGCGCGTCCTACAATGAGCAGTTCTTC
d_gene: NA; j_gene: TRBJ2-3; abundance: NA; v_gene: TRBV5-1; CDR3aa: CASSLARYSTDTQYF; CDR3nt: TGCGCCAGCAGCTTGGCCAGGTATAGCACAGATACGCAGTATTTT
d_gene: NA; j_gene: TRBJ2-3; abundance: NA; v_gene: TRBV12-5; CDR3aa: CASELTDTQYF; CDR3nt: TGTGCTAGTGAACTTACGGATACGCAGTATTTT
d_gene: NA; j_gene: TRBJ2-5; abundance: NA; v_gene: TRBV30; CDR3aa: CAWTNLGVADQETQYF; CDR3nt: TGTGCCTGGACCAACCTCGGGGTAGCGGACCAAGAGACCCAGTACTTC
d_gene: NA; j_gene: TRBJ1-4; abundance: NA; v_gene: TRBV2; CDR3aa: CASSEDGDTWDEKLFF; CDR3nt: TGTGCCAGCAGTGAAGATGGGGACACTTGGGATGAAAAACTGTTTTTT
d_gene: NA; j_gene: TRBJ2-7; abundance: few; v_gene: TRBV6-6; CDR3aa: CASSSPGGVAYEQYF; CDR3nt: TGTGCCAGCAGTTCTCCCGGGGGAGTCGCCTACGAGCAGTACTTC
d_gene: NA; j_gene: TRBJ1-1; abundance: NA; v_gene: TRBV29-1; CDR3aa: CSVEKQLNTEAFF; CDR3nt: TGCAGCGTTGAGAAACAGCTGAACACTGAAGCTTTCTTT
d_gene: NA; j_gene: TRBJ2-1; abundance: few; v_gene: TRBV21-1; CDR3aa: CASSKGWASGGATYNEQFF; CDR3nt: TGTGCCAGCAGCAAAGGGTGGGCTAGCGGGGGCGCAACCTACAATGAGCAGTTCTTC
d_gene: NA; j_gene: TRBJ2-1; abundance: NA; v_gene: TRBV10-3; CDR3aa: CAISESGRNEQFF; CDR3nt: TGTGCCATCAGTGAGTCTGGCAGGAATGAGCAGTTCTTC
d_gene: NA; j_gene: TRBJ1-2; abundance: few; v_gene: TRBV11-2; CDR3aa: CASSLTGYGYTF; CDR3nt: TGTGCCAGCAGCTTGACAGGCTATGGCTACACCTTC
d_gene: TRBD2; j_gene: TRBJ2-7; abundance: NA; v_gene: TRBV4-1; CDR3aa: CASSGRSSYEQYF; CDR3nt: TGCGCCAGCTCCGGGAGGTCCTCCTACGAGCAGTACTTC
d_gene: NA; j_gene: TRBJ1-1; abundance: NA; v_gene: TRBV27; CDR3aa: CASSPLSPYTEAFF; CDR3nt: TGTGCCAGCAGTCCCCTTTCTCCGTACACTGAAGCTTTCTTT
d_gene: TRBD2; j_gene: TRBJ2-2; abundance: NA; v_gene: TRBV9; CDR3aa: CASSVPVGASGANAGELFF; CDR3nt: TGTGCCAGCAGCGTGCCGGTGGGGGCTAGCGGGGCTAACGCCGGGGAGCTGTTTTTT
d_gene: NA; j_gene: TRBJ2-5; abundance: NA; v_gene: TRBV21-1; CDR3aa: CASSKWLGDRGQETQYF; CDR3nt: TGTGCCAGCAGCAAATGGTTAGGGGACAGGGGGCAGGAGACCCAGTACTTC
d_gene: TRBD1; j_gene: TRBJ2-1; abundance: NA; v_gene: TRBV14; CDR3aa: CASSHNDRGLFYNEQFF; CDR3nt: TGTGCCAGCAGCCACAATGACAGGGGGCTCTTTTACAATGAGCAGTTCTTC
d_gene: TRBD2; j_gene: TRBJ2-7; abundance: NA; v_gene: TRBV7-9; CDR3aa: CASSLTYMGLAGVEQYF; CDR3nt: TGTGCCAGCAGCTTAACCTACATGGGACTAGCGGGGGTCGAGCAGTACTTC